This T cell receptor (beta chain) originates from a study of Ad26.COV2.S vaccination and SARS-CoV-2 variants. Clones were read by immunoSEQ multiplex PCR, and TCRdb kept only the in-frame ones, dropping some. The repertoire holds 97,000 or so clones, around 80% seen once, with roughly 17% in the top ten. Trimming pared 8 bases from V and 3 bases from J, leaving 7 bases between. The germline gives CDR1 SEHNR, CDR2 FQNEAQ (reference sequence). The CDR3 is made up of 11 amino acids. The table lists this clone with a count of one. This receptor was identified in a human donor who had recovered from COVID-19. The specimen was peripheral blood, collected after recovery from COVID-19. The chain carries TRBV7-9 and TRBJ2-5; D is undetermined. The CDR3 spells CASQKEETQYF. CDR3 DNA: TGTGCCAGCCAGAAGGAAGAGACCCAGTACTTC. The whole variable domain, filled in from reference TRBV7-9 and TRBJ2-5, reads DTGVSQNPRHKITKRGQNVTFRCDPISEHNRLYWYRQTLGQGPEFLTYFQNEAQLEKSRLLSDRFSAERPKGSFSTLEIQRTEQGDSAMYLCASQKEETQYFGPGTRLLVL.